This entry lists 10 T cell receptor beta chains sequenced from one sample in a study of cytomegalovirus exposure and HLA in healthy donors. 60 Vbeta and 13 Jbeta primers were used in PCR. This table comes from immunoSEQ multiplex PCR, and its TCRdb copy is limited to in-frame clones, with some not included. Here the sample spans tens of thousands of clones, less than 75% being singletons. Sequencing used PBMCs. The receptor set was obtained from a man aged 25-45 years in good health and CMV-seropositive.

This clone was found a few times. The chain links TRBV27 to TRBJ2-7; TRBD2 matches at 13 bases. With V trimmed by 5 bases and J by 4 bases, 8 bases remained unmatched. CDR1 and CDR2 from the germline V gene are MNHEY and SMNVEV (reference sequence). This CDR3 spans 16 amino acids. As DNA, the CDR3 is TGTGCCAGCAGTCCCCGGACTAGCGGGAGCTGGTACGAGCAGTACTTC. It yields the protein CASSPRTSGSWYEQYF.

The chain joins TRBV11-2 to TRBJ2-3, with 7 bases aligning to TRBD2. The CDR3 runs to 16 residues. The trim removed 1 base at V and 1 base at J, leaving 5 bases unmatched. From germline, CDR1 is SGHAT and CDR2 FQNNGV. This CDR3 is CASSLGTRGGTDTQYF. The DNA for the CDR3 is TGTGCCAGCAGCTTAGGTACCCGGGGGGGCACAGATACGCAGTATTTT.

This chain uses TRBV9 with TRBJ1-1, with TRBD1 matching 8 bases. V shed 2 bases and J 8 bases; nucleotides not matched to a gene: 5. This CDR3 is built from 13 residues. CDR1 and CDR2 (germline): SGDLS, YYNGEE. The CDR3 region has the DNA TGTGCCAGCAGCGTGGACAGGGCCGGAGAAGCTTTCTTT. Its translation is CASSVDRAGEAFF.

The genes are TRBV7-9 and TRBJ2-7, with 7 bases identical to TRBD2. The CDR3 is made up of 16 amino acids. With 2 bases clipped from V and 6 bases from J, the junction kept 13 bases outside the gene matches. CDR1 and CDR2 from the germline V gene are SEHNR and FQNEAQ (reference sequence). CDR3 coding DNA: TGTGCCAGCAGCTTAAGTCTCGGCGGGGGTCGTGGCGAGCAGTACTTC. Translating it yields CASSLSLGGGRGEQYF. Full variable domain (rest looked up from reference TRBV7-9 and TRBJ2-7): DTGVSQNPRHKITKRGQNVTFRCDPISEHNRLYWYRQTLGQGPEFLTYFQNEAQLEKSRLLSDRFSAERPKGSFSTLEIQRTEQGDSAMYLCASSLSLGGGRGEQYFGPGTRLTVT.

This clone was seen a handful of times. V and J are TRBV29-1 and TRBJ1-2; TRBD1 might be the D (5 bases). V was trimmed by 7 bases and J by 7 bases, leaving 19 bases between them. This CDR3 is 13 amino acids long. Germline V gives CDR1 SQVTM, CDR2 ANQGSEA. The CDR3 is CSGEPQGMGGYTF. CDR3 in DNA: TGCAGCGGGGAACCCCAGGGAATGGGTGGCTACACCTTC.

This clone was observed a single time. The V call is TRBV9, the J call TRBJ2-5; the match to TRBD2 covers 11 bases. The CDR3 has 15 amino acids. J gave up 2 bases and V 4 bases, and 4 bases lay outside the gene matches. The V gene's germline CDR1 is SGDLS and CDR2 YYNGEE. CDR3 sequence reads: CASSIASGGQETQYF. CDR3 DNA sequence: TGTGCCAGCAGCATCGCTAGCGGGGGGCAAGAGACCCAGTACTTC.

The gene calls are TRBV11-2 and TRBJ2-3; 12 bases are shared with TRBD2. Germline trimming cut 4 bases from V and 3 bases from J; bases unmatched to any gene: 2. CDR1 is SGHAT and CDR2 is FQNNGV in the germline V gene. This CDR3 has 15 amino acids. DNA of the CDR3: TGTGCCAGCAGCTCTAGCGGGGGGGGGACAGATACGCAGTATTTT. Translating gives CASSSSGGGTDTQYF. The complete variable domain, with remaining parts taken from reference TRBV11-2 and TRBJ2-3, reads EAGVAQSPRYKIIEKRQSVAFWCNPISGHATLYWYQQILGQGPKLLIQFQNNGVVDDSQLPKDRFSAERLKGVDSTLKIQPAKLEDSAVYLCASSSSGGGTDTQYFGPGTRLTVL.

This rearrangement joins TRBV4-1 to TRBJ1-2; D is uncertain. Germline V lookup: CDR1 MGHRA, CDR2 YSYEKL. Trimming pared 0 bases from V and 4 bases from J, leaving 15 bases between. This CDR3 spans 16 amino acids. The CDR3 nucleotides read TGCGCCAGCAGCCAAGAAAACAGTGGAGGGATCTATGGCTACACCTTC. It codes for CASSQENSGGIYGYTF.

This clone was seen a handful of times. The V and J genes are TRBV28 and TRBJ2-1; 9 bases are a match to TRBD1. The V segment lost 7 bases and the J segment 6 bases; nucleotides outside the gene matches: 7. This CDR3 contains 14 residues. Germline CDR1 MDHEN, CDR2 SYDVKM. CDR3 residues: CASTGTGWGNEQFF. The CDR3 nucleotides are TGTGCCAGCACTGGGACAGGGTGGGGCAATGAGCAGTTCTTC. The whole variable domain, filled in from reference TRBV28 and TRBJ2-1, reads DVKVTQSSRYLVKRTGEKVFLECVQDMDHENMFWYRQDPGLGLRLIYFSYDVKMKEKGDIPEGYSVSREKKERFSLILESASTNQTSMYLCASTGTGWGNEQFFGPGTRLTVL.

The gene calls are TRBV7-7 and TRBJ2-5; 9 bases match TRBD2. Trimming took 5 bases from V and 1 from J; bases not matched to a gene: 2. The CDR3 extends over 14 amino acids. The germline CDR1 and CDR2 sequences are SSHAT and FNYEAQ (reference sequence). CDR3 loop: CASSARGGQETQYF. CDR3 coding DNA: TGTGCCAGCAGCGCGCGGGGGGGCCAAGAGACCCAGTACTTC.